The clone carrying this T cell receptor beta chain has a handful of counts. Its cognate antigen is unknown. Germline loops: CDR1 SGHRS, CDR2 YFSETQ. The ends lost 4 bases at V and 8 bases at J; junction bases unmatched: 8. The CDR3 has 14 residues. Findings of the study overall: Tumor memory CD4+ T cell TCR gene usage clustered with blood and lymph node memory CD4+ cells and lymph node naive CD4+ cells. Greatest tumor Treg TCR overlap was with tumor naive CD4+ cells. Larger-cohort validation covered only one TCR beta V-J rearrangement.

Semi-nested PCR with Nested Universal Primer A followed constant-region reverse priming of full-length variable regions. One entry per CDR3 protein results from TCRdb running MiXCR on the 5' RACE reads. The sample lists under 65,000 distinct CDR3 sequences, more than 20% seen once, with 3.2% in the top ten. Tregs were sorted as CD4+CD25+CD127-/low cells. This chain joins TRBV5-1 and TRBJ1-4; 7 bases are shared with TRBD1. The sample comprised tumor-infiltrating Tregs sorted from the breast tumor. The TCR originated in a female donor with breast cancer. In nucleotides, the CDR3 is TGCGCCAGCAGCCCTACGGGGACAGAAGAAAAACTGTTTTTT. It translates to CASSPTGTEEKLFF. Full variable domain (rest looked up from reference TRBV5-1 and TRBJ1-4): KAGVTQTPRYLIKTRGQQVTLSCSPISGHRSVSWYQQTPGQGLQFLFEYFSETQRNKGNFPGRFSGRQFSNSRSEMNVSTLELGDSALYLCASSPTGTEEKLFFGSGTQLSVL.